This entry is about one T cell receptor (beta chain). Antigen unknown. This sample was included in a study of post-analysis software for immune sequencing data. Looking at the study overall: Courses of disease covered relapsing-remitting, secondary progressive and progressive-relapsing multiple sclerosis.

J lost 7 bases, V lost 1 base, and 8 bases had no gene match. The CDR3 covers 16 residues. Per the germline V gene, CDR1 is KGHDR and CDR2 is SFDVKD. Study results and caveats: Controls significantly exceeded multiple sclerosis patients in normalized Chao1 diversity. Controls showed lower frequencies than patients for five TRBV segments, and TRBV5-6, TRBV5-1 and TRBV20-1 were among these. By F measure, samples from a shared preparation batch strongly co-clustered.

TCR beta cDNA libraries had unique molecular identifiers. The T cell input of about 0.85 to 10 million gave roughly 0.5 million cDNA molecules. TCRdb reprocessed the PCR reads with MiXCR, giving one entry per CDR3 protein. This table holds under 900,000 distinct CDR3 sequences, about 53% found once. This chain connects TRBV24-1 to TRBJ2-7; 11 bases are shared with TRBD1. Sequencing used blood. The receptor's source is a girl between 5 and 17 years old with multiple sclerosis. This CDR3 reads CATSDFTGQGVHEQYF. The CDR3 nucleotides are TGTGCCACCAGTGATTTCACGGGACAGGGGGTTCATGAGCAGTACTTC.